Presented here are 5 T cell receptor beta chains from one specimen sequenced in a study of blood T cell repertoires in COVID-19. Method: immunoSEQ multiplex PCR; TCRdb's copy keeps in-frame clones and lacks some. In the table there are over 250,000 clones, over 75% of which are singletons. Sequencing used PBMCs or T cells enriched from blood (not recorded which). The receptors were gathered from a woman in her twenties or thirties who had recovered from COVID-19.

The V and J genes are TRBV5-4 and TRBJ1-2; D not resolved. Deletions cut 10 bases from V and 3 bases from J, with 22 bases between. The CDR3 extends over 15 amino acids. CDR1 is SGHNT and CDR2 is YYREEE in the germline V gene (reference sequence). The CDR3 coding sequence is TGTGCCTATAATACTGCGTCGGGTATGGACTATGGCTACACCTTC. Translated: CAYNTASGMDYGYTF.

This chain joins TRBV7-9 and TRBJ2-1, with TRBD2 matching over 7 bases. The V gene end was trimmed by 5 bases and the J gene end by 0 bases; junction bases not matched to a gene: 4. The germline CDR1 and CDR2 sequences are SEHNR and FQNEAQ (reference sequence). The CDR3 is made up of 15 amino acids. This CDR3 is CASSLGGYSYNEQFF. CDR3 DNA: TGTGCCAGCAGCCTGGGGGGGTACTCCTACAATGAGCAGTTCTTC.

The CDR3 here is CASSLGPRIYEQYF. CDR3 sequence (DNA): TGTGCCAGCAGCTTAGGTCCCAGGATCTACGAGCAGTACTTC. The chain uses TRBV11-3 and TRBJ2-7; D gene uncertain. V shed 1 base and J shed 3 bases, with 10 bases lying between them. Germline V gene lookup returns CDR1 SGHNT and CDR2 YENEEA. The CDR3 length is 14 residues.

The chain links TRBV15 to TRBJ2-1; TRBD2 matches 13 bases. V trimming: 1 base; J trimming: 7 bases; junction bases outside the gene matches: 10. The CDR3 has 18 residues. CDR1 LNHNV and CDR2 YYDKDF come from the germline V gene (reference sequence). The CDR3 reads CATSRVPLTSGRGNEQFF. CDR3 nucleotide sequence: TGTGCCACCAGCAGAGTCCCCCTTACTAGCGGGAGGGGAAATGAGCAGTTCTTC.

Worth noting for this clone: One end of the junction is discordant with germline, which a read error may explain. The chain carries TRBV5-1 and TRBJ2-3; TRBD1 agrees at 8 bases. Germline V lookup: CDR1 SGHRS, CDR2 YFSETQ. The CDR3 is 18 residues long. CDR3 region: CASSPTTGTGLGRDTQYF. CDR3 nucleotides: TGCGCCAGCAGCCCGACTACTGGGACAGGTCTAGGCCGAGATACACAGTATTTT.